One and the same sample provided the 27 T cell receptor beta chains below, sequenced in a study of T cell repertoires in cytomegalovirus infection. TCRdb redid the calling of the reads with MiXCR, one entry per CDR3 protein. This sample carries 150,000 to 200,000 distinct CDR3 sequences, roughly 19% of them seen once, and the ten largest clones take approximately 2.9%. The specimen was PBMCs. The receptors shown here come from a human donor in good health (CMV status not recorded). Some clones in this sample may be carry-over from other donors' samples.

A word on this clonotype: A much bigger clone sits one base away, suggesting this may be a read error. V gene TRBV28 combines with J gene TRBJ2-2; D unclear. Germline V gene lookup returns CDR1 MDHEN and CDR2 SYDVKM. The CDR3 runs to 14 residues. CDR3 sequence reads: CASSFPGITVELFF. For the CDR3, the DNA is TGTGCCAGCAGTTTCCCCGGAATCACCGTGGAGCTGTTTTTT.

This clonotype was detected only once. The CDR3 protein is CASSQVRAGGPPNYNEQFF. In DNA, the CDR3 is TGTGCCAGCAGCCAAGTGAGGGCGGGAGGGCCCCCAAACTACAATGAGCAGTTCTTC. This chain connects TRBV14 to TRBJ2-1; 9 bases are a match to TRBD2. J gave up 3 bases and V 1 base, and 13 bases lay outside the gene matches. Germline lookup yields CDR1 SGHDN and CDR2 FVKESK. There are 19 residues in the CDR3.

In its sample, this clonotype was seen many times. CDR3 in amino acids: CASSSPGTGGSLITEAFF. The CDR3 nucleotides are TGTGCCAGCAGCTCCCCCGGGACAGGGGGTTCGTTGATCACTGAAGCTTTCTTT. The chain uses TRBV7-9 and TRBJ1-1; 11 positions match TRBD1. The CDR3 spans 18 residues. With V trimmed by 4 bases and J by 4 bases, 14 bases remained unmatched. Germline V gives CDR1 SEHNR, CDR2 FQNEAQ (reference sequence). Based on the CDR3 plus reference TRBV7-9 and TRBJ1-1, the full variable domain is DTGVSQNPRHKITKRGQNVTFRCDPISEHNRLYWYRQTLGQGPEFLTYFQNEAQLEKSRLLSDRFSAERPKGSFSTLEIQRTEQGDSAMYLCASSSPGTGGSLITEAFFGQGTRLTVV.

This clonotype was seen a few times. The chain links TRBV29-1 to TRBJ1-1; TRBD1 might be the D (5 bases). The length of the CDR3 is 14 residues. The ends were cut back, 6 bases at V and 1 base at J, with 15 bases in the middle. CDR1 is SQVTM, CDR2 ANQGSEA, per germline. The CDR3 region has the DNA TGCAGCGTGCCACATCGGGACCAGAACACTGAAGCTTTCTTT. Its protein product is CSVPHRDQNTEAFF.

The chain employs TRBV2 and TRBJ2-4; 8 bases line up with TRBD1. The CDR3 length is 14 residues. J was trimmed by 11 bases and V by 2 bases; bases with no gene match: 8. Germline CDR1 and CDR2: SNHLY and FYNNEI. The CDR3 here is CASSESRGLTFQYF. The CDR3 DNA follows: TGTGCCAGCAGTGAATCCAGGGGGCTGACATTTCAGTACTTC.

This clonotype has a count of ten or more. This sequence joins TRBV6-1 and TRBJ2-7; D is undetermined. CDR3 length: 13 residues. Deletions cut 5 bases from V and 5 bases from J, with 13 bases between. Germline CDR1 reads MNHNS; CDR2 reads SASEGT. This CDR3 is CASSQTGYNEQYF. CDR3 coding DNA: TGTGCCAGCAGTCAGACTGGGTACAACGAGCAGTACTTC.

About this clonotype itself: Since a much larger clone is just one base distant, this may be a read error. This chain joins TRBV5-6 and TRBJ2-4, with TRBD2 identical over 9 bases. Per the germline V gene, CDR1 is SGHDT and CDR2 is YYEEEE. This CDR3 is built from 15 residues. CDR3 coding DNA: TGTACCAGCAGACCTAAGCTAGCGGGGAACGACATTCAGTACTTC. It yields the protein CTSRPKLAGNDIQYF.

The table lists this clonotype with many counts. The genes are TRBV7-2 and TRBJ2-5; D gene uncertain. Trimming left V 5 bases short and J 3 bases short, with 13 bases between. There are 14 residues in the CDR3. CDR1 and CDR2 (germline): SGHTA, FQGNSA. The CDR3 is CASSRRVGKETQYF. The CDR3 region has the DNA TGTGCCAGCAGCCGGAGAGTGGGCAAAGAGACCCAGTACTTC.

This clonotype was recorded at least ten times. J is TRBJ1-4 and V is TRBV7-9, with D uncertain. Germline V gives CDR1 SEHNR, CDR2 FQNEAQ (reference sequence). The V end was cut by 7 bases, the J end by 7 bases, with 25 bases between. This CDR3 comprises 17 residues. The CDR3 region is CASIDGRLASIGEKLFF. In nucleotides, the CDR3 is TGTGCCAGCATCGACGGACGGTTGGCGAGCATTGGTGAAAAACTGTTTTTT.

This clonotype was seen only a few times. The J gene is TRBJ1-6, the V gene TRBV6-5; the D is unclear. Deletions cut 6 bases from V and 0 bases from J, with 6 bases between. CDR3 length equals 14 residues. CDR1 and CDR2 (germline): MNHEY, SVGAGI. CDR3 sequence: CASRKSSYNSPLHF. DNA for the CDR3: TGTGCCAGCAGGAAGTCCTCCTATAATTCACCCCTCCACTTT.

This clonotype was detected a few times. For the CDR3, the DNA is TGTGCCACCAGTGATTTTTTTGGGGGGGCGGTAACAGATACGCAGTATTTT. This sequence encodes CATSDFFGGAVTDTQYF. This chain links TRBV24-1 with TRBJ2-3; D is possibly TRBD2 (7 bases). There are 17 residues in the CDR3. Germline loops: CDR1 KGHDR, CDR2 SFDVKD. Deletions cut 1 base from V and 3 bases from J, with 16 bases between.

This clonotype was detected once. A much bigger clone sits one base away, suggesting this may be a read error. The rearrangement joins TRBV5-4 to TRBJ2-7; D call uncertain. The ends were cut back, 4 bases at V and 2 bases at J, with 10 bases in the middle. Germline V CDR1 and CDR2: SGHNT, YYREEE (reference sequence). The CDR3 totals 13 residues. The DNA of the CDR3 is TGTGCCAGCAGCGCTGACTGGACCTACGAGCAGTACTTC. Protein sequence: CASSADWTYEQYF.

There are a few counts of this clonotype. This sequence joins TRBV27 and TRBJ1-1; D is unresolved. The CDR3 sequence is 14 residues long. Trimming took off 8 bases at V and 1 base at J, with 14 bases between the two ends. Germline lookup yields CDR1 MNHEY and CDR2 SMNVEV (reference sequence). The CDR3 region is CASRTAGANTEAFF. CDR3 DNA: TGTGCCAGCCGGACGGCAGGAGCGAACACTGAAGCTTTCTTT.

This clonotype showed up just a few times. The chain has TRBV6-6 and TRBJ1-5; D remains ambiguous. This CDR3 has 16 amino acids. Germline V gene sequence: CDR1 MNHNY, CDR2 SVGAGI (reference sequence). V lost 5 bases and J 2 bases, leaving 16 bases between the germline ends. Here the CDR3 reads CASSPHIGSGNQPQHF. CDR3 nucleotides: TGTGCCAGCAGTCCCCATATTGGGAGTGGCAATCAGCCCCAGCATTTT.

Only a few counts were recorded for this clonotype. This may stem from a read error, because a much larger clone lies one nucleotide away. The rearrangement joins TRBV15 to TRBJ2-3, with 12 bases that match TRBD2. This CDR3 is built from 16 residues. CDR1 LNHNV and CDR2 YYDKDF come from the germline V gene (reference sequence). With V trimmed by 2 bases and J by 5 bases, 5 bases remained unmatched. The CDR3 region is CATSRTPTSGRDTQYF. The DNA of the CDR3 is TGTGCCACCAGCAGAACCCCGACTAGCGGGAGAGATACGCAGTATTTT. The entire variable domain, with the rest obtained from reference TRBV15 and TRBJ2-3, is as follows: DAMVIQNPRYQVTQFGKPVTLSCSQTLNHNVMYWYQQKSSQAPKLLFHYYDKDFNNEADTPDNFQSRRPNTSFCFLDIRSPGLGDTAMYLCATSRTPTSGRDTQYFGPGTRLTVL.

This clonotype was seen repeatedly, ten times or more. The V call is TRBV7-2, the J call TRBJ1-1; D is undetermined. V gave up 3 bases and J gave up 7 bases, with 9 bases separating them. In germline, CDR1 is SGHTA, CDR2 FQGNSA. This CDR3 has 12 amino acids. The DNA of the CDR3 is TGTGCCAGCAGCTTTGATCTGATTGAAGCTTTCTTT. The encoded protein is CASSFDLIEAFF.

Many counts were recorded for this clonotype. V gene TRBV7-8 combines with J gene TRBJ1-4; D is unresolved. CDR1 and CDR2 (germline): SGHVS, FQNEAQ. V was pared by 5 bases and J by 5 bases, with 18 bases between. This CDR3 comprises 16 residues. This CDR3 is CASSTRPRTSNEKLFF. The CDR3 DNA follows: TGTGCCAGCAGCACTAGACCCAGAACGTCAAATGAAAAACTGTTTTTT. The entire variable domain, with the rest obtained from reference TRBV7-8 and TRBJ1-4, is as follows: GAGVSQSPRYKVAKRGQDVALRCDPISGHVSLFWYQQALGQGPEFLTYFQNEAQLDKSGLPSDRFFAERPEGSVSTLKIQRTQQEDSAVYLCASSTRPRTSNEKLFFGSGTQLSVL.

This chain links TRBV19 with TRBJ1-1; D is uncertain. CDR1 is LNHDA, CDR2 SQIVND, per germline (reference sequence). The CDR3 is made up of 14 amino acids. Between the trimmed V and J ends, which lost 7 bases and 1 base, there was a span of 13 bases. CDR3 sequence: CASNLPGRNTEAFF. As DNA, the CDR3 is TGTGCCAGTAATTTGCCAGGACGGAACACTGAAGCTTTCTTT.

This clonotype was counted only a few times. The chain employs TRBV2 and TRBJ2-1; D possibly corresponds to TRBD1 (6 bases). The CDR3 contains 20 residues. The germline V gene encodes CDR1 SNHLY and CDR2 FYNNEI. V was clipped by 5 bases and J by 5 bases, with 31 bases between them. The CDR3 protein is CASSHTVWDRAGEINNEQFF. The CDR3 DNA reads TGTGCCAGCAGTCATACCGTCTGGGACCGTGCAGGGGAAATTAACAATGAGCAGTTCTTC. Based on the CDR3 plus reference TRBV2 and TRBJ2-1, the full variable domain is EPEVTQTPSHQVTQMGQEVILRCVPISNHLYFYWYRQILGQKVEFLVSFYNNEISEKSEIFDDQFSVERPDGSNFTLKIRSTKLEDSAMYFCASSHTVWDRAGEINNEQFFGPGTRLTVL.

This clonotype was counted a few times. V and J are TRBV5-5 and TRBJ1-1; 8 nucleotides match TRBD1. Germline V lookup: CDR1 SGHKS, CDR2 YYEKEE (reference sequence). The V segment lost 4 bases and the J segment 4 bases; nucleotides outside the gene matches: 9. The CDR3 spans 15 residues. CDR3 DNA sequence: TGTGCCAGCAGCCAACGGACAGGGCAGCGCACTGAAGCTTTCTTT. Its protein is CASSQRTGQRTEAFF.

V usage is TRBV28 and J usage is TRBJ1-5; 7 bases agree with TRBD1. Germline V lookup: CDR1 MDHEN, CDR2 SYDVKM. The ends lost 5 bases at V and 0 bases at J; junction bases unmatched: 4. The CDR3 is 15 residues long. CDR3 sequence (DNA): TGTGCCAGCAGTCCAAGACAGGGTAGCAATCAGCCCCAGCATTTT. As protein: CASSPRQGSNQPQHF.

The rearrangement links TRBV7-3 to TRBJ2-1; 11 nucleotides match TRBD2. In germline, CDR1 is SGHTA, CDR2 FQGTGA. The CDR3 length is 15 residues. V trimming: 9 bases; J trimming: 5 bases; junction bases outside the gene matches: 9. The CDR3 reads CARSRGTSGNNEQFF. The CDR3 nucleotides read TGTGCCAGGAGCCGGGGGACTAGCGGAAACAATGAGCAGTTCTTC.

This clonotype was seen at least ten times. The V gene is TRBV7-9, the J gene TRBJ1-1; a possible D gene is TRBD1 (6 bases). This CDR3 has 14 residues. The germline V gene has CDR1 SEHNR and CDR2 FQNEAQ (reference sequence). V was trimmed by 6 bases and J by 5 bases, leaving 16 bases between them. As DNA, the CDR3 is TGTGCCAGCAGTCTCAGGGGCGGGGGGACTGAAGCTTTCTTT. Translating gives CASSLRGGGTEAFF.

This clonotype appeared a few times. The rearrangement links TRBV9 to TRBJ1-1, with a tentative D call TRBD1 (5 bases). CDR3 size: 14 residues. V gave up 0 bases and J gave up 1 base, with 7 bases separating them. From germline, CDR1 is SGDLS and CDR2 YYNGEE. The CDR3: CASSVGGPNTEAFF. CDR3 DNA sequence: TGTGCCAGCAGCGTAGGGGGACCGAACACTGAAGCTTTCTTT.

This chain links TRBV12-3 or TRBV12-4 with TRBJ2-7, with D perhaps TRBD2 (6 bases). The CDR3 runs to 12 residues. The V end was cut by 8 bases, the J end by 4 bases, with 12 bases between. The CDR3 region is CASRDSNYEQYF. For the CDR3, the DNA is TGTGCCAGCCGGGACTCCAATTACGAGCAGTACTTC.

This clonotype has a handful of counts. V is TRBV19 and J is TRBJ1-4, with unresolved D. This CDR3 is 13 amino acids long. Trimming removed 7 bases from V and 8 bases from J, with 14 bases in between. In germline, CDR1 is LNHDA, CDR2 SQIVND (reference sequence). CDR3 amino acids: CASKGNNWEKLFF. In nucleotides, the CDR3 is TGTGCCAGTAAGGGAAACAACTGGGAAAAACTGTTTTTT.

The gene calls are TRBV5-4 and TRBJ2-1; D is uncertain. Deletions cut 0 bases from V and 5 bases from J, with 12 bases between. Germline-derived CDR1 and CDR2 are SGHNT and YYREEE (reference sequence). The CDR3 spans 15 residues. In DNA form, the CDR3 reads TGTGCCAGCAGCTTGGGCTTGGTTATGAACAATGAGCAGTTCTTC. Translated: CASSLGLVMNNEQFF. Full variable domain (outside the CDR3, taken from reference TRBV5-4 and TRBJ2-1): ETGVTQSPTHLIKTRGQQVTLRCSSQSGHNTVSWYQQALGQGPQFIFQYYREEENGRGNFPPRFSGLQFPNYSSELNVNALELDDSALYLCASSLGLVMNNEQFFGPGTRLTVL.